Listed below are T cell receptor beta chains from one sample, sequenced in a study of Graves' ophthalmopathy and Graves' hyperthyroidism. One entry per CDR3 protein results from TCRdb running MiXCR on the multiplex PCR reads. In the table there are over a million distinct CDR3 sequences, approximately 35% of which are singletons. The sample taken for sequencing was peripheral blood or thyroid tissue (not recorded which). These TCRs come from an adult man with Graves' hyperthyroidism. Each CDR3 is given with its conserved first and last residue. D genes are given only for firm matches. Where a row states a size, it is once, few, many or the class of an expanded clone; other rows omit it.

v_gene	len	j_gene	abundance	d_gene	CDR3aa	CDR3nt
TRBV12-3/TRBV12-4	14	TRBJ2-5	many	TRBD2	CASRTSGRAGTQYF	TGTGCCAGCAGGACTAGCGGGAGAGCAGGGACCCAGTACTTC
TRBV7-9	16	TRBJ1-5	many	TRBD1	CASSHSDRGENQPQHF	TGTGCCAGCAGCCATTCGGACAGGGGAGAGAATCAGCCCCAGCATTTT
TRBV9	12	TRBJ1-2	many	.	CASSVATYGYTF	TGTGCCAGCAGCGTAGCTACCTATGGCTACACCTTC
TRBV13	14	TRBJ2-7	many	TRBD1	CASSNRQGIYEQYF	TGTGCCAGCAGCAACAGACAGGGGATCTACGAGCAGTACTTC
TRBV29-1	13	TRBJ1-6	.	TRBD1	CSARQGDMSPLHF	TGCAGCGCCAGACAGGGGGATATGTCACCCCTCCACTTT
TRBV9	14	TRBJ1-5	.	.	CASSPDTGNQPQHF	TGTGCCAGCAGCCCTGACACCGGCAATCAGCCCCAGCATTTT
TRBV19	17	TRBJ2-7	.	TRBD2	CASSIDDLADGSYEQYF	TGTGCCAGTAGTATAGATGACCTAGCGGACGGCTCCTACGAGCAGTACTTC
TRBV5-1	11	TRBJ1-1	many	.	CASSLGPAAFF	TGTGCCAGCAGCTTGGGACCCGCGGCCTTCTTT
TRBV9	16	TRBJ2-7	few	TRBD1	CASSATSTGGHYEQYF	TGTGCCAGCAGCGCCACCTCGACAGGGGGCCACTACGAGCAGTACTTC
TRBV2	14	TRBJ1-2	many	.	CASTGRGSNYGYTF	TGTGCCAGCACGGGCAGGGGAAGTAATTATGGCTACACCTTC
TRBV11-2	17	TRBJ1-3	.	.	CASSSKVGAHAGNTIYF	TGTGCCAGCAGCTCGAAGGTTGGGGCCCACGCTGGAAACACCATATATTTT
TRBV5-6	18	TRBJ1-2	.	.	CASSPLSGSPWIDYGYTF	TGTGCCAGCAGCCCCCTTTCGGGGAGCCCCTGGATTGACTATGGCTACACCTTC
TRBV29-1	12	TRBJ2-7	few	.	CSVEVLANEQYF	TGCAGCGTAGAGGTACTAGCTAACGAGCAGTACTTC
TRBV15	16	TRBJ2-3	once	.	CATSRVLSPSTDTQYF	TGTGCCACCAGCAGAGTCCTAAGCCCCAGCACAGATACGCAGTATTTT
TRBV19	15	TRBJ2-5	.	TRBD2	CASSTGLAGSGTQYF	TGTGCCAGTAGCACCGGACTAGCGGGGTCAGGGACCCAGTACTTC
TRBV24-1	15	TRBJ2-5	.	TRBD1	CATSDSTGDWETQYF	TGTGCCACCAGTGATTCAACAGGGGATTGGGAGACCCAGTACTTC
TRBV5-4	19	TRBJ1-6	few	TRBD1	CASSGPGQGSTVLGSPLHF	TGTGCCAGCAGCGGCCCGGGACAGGGGTCGACGGTCCTCGGTTCACCCCTCCACTTT
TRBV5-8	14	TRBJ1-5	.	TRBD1	CASSKGQVYQPQHF	TGTGCCAGCAGCAAAGGACAGGTTTATCAGCCCCAGCATTTT
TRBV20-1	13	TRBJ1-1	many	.	CSARDRRQLEAFF	TGCAGTGCTAGAGATCGACGCCAGTTAGAAGCTTTCTTT
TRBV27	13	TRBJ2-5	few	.	CASGVGVRETQYF	TGTGCCAGTGGGGTGGGGGTTCGGGAGACCCAGTACTTC
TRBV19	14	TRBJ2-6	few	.	CASTGISGANVLTF	TGTGCCAGTACCGGGATTTCTGGGGCCAACGTCCTGACTTTC
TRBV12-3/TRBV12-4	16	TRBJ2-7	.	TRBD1	CASSYSRRDRAYEQYF	TGTGCCAGCAGTTACTCGCGACGGGACAGGGCCTACGAGCAGTACTTC
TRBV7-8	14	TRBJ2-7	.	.	CASSLAASIYEQYF	TGTGCCAGCAGCTTGGCTGCGAGTATCTACGAGCAGTACTTC
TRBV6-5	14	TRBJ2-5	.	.	CASSSSGASETQYF	TGTGCCAGCAGCAGTTCGGGGGCATCGGAGACCCAGTACTTC
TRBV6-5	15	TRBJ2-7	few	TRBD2	CASKGLAGHDYEQYF	TGTGCCAGCAAAGGACTAGCGGGCCACGACTACGAGCAGTACTTC
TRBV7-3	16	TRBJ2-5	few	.	CASSLRRGRDQETQYF	TGTGCCAGCAGTTTACGCAGGGGTAGGGACCAAGAGACCCAGTACTTC
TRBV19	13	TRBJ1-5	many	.	CASSIQGRGPQHF	TGTGCCAGTAGTATACAGGGGCGAGGGCCCCAGCATTTT
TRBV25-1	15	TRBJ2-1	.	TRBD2	CASSETAGGYNEQFF	TGTGCCAGCAGTGAAACAGCGGGGGGGTACAATGAGCAGTTCTTC
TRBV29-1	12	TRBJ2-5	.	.	CSVEPGGETQYF	TGCAGCGTTGAACCTGGGGGCGAGACCCAGTACTTC
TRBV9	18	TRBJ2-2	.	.	CASSESRDPGRNTGELFF	TGTGCCAGCAGCGAGAGCCGGGACCCGGGGAGGAACACCGGGGAGCTGTTTTTT
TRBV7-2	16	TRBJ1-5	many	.	CASSLLVGQHNQPQHF	TGTGCCAGCAGCTTATTAGTCGGACAGCACAATCAGCCCCAGCATTTT
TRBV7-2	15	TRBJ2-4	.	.	CASSFRGLAKNIQYF	TGTGCCAGCAGCTTCAGGGGTCTGGCCAAAAACATTCAATACTTC
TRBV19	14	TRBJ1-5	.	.	CASSVTARGQPQHF	TGTGCCAGTAGTGTGACAGCTCGTGGTCAGCCCCAGCATTTT
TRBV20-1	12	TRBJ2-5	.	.	CSARDGPETQYF	TGCAGTGCTAGGGACGGCCCGGAGACCCAGTACTTC
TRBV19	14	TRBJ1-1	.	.	CASAQQAANTGAFF	TGTGCCAGCGCTCAACAGGCCGCGAACACTGGAGCTTTCTTT
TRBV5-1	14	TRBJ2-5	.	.	CASSPLPDQETQYF	TGCGCCAGCAGTCCACTCCCGGACCAAGAGACCCAGTACTTC
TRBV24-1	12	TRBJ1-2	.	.	CATSEANYGYTF	TGTGCCACCAGTGAAGCTAACTATGGCTACACCTTC
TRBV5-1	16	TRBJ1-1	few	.	CASSPVSGRLNTEAFF	TGCGCCAGCAGCCCGGTTAGTGGGCGACTGAACACTGAAGCTTTCTTT
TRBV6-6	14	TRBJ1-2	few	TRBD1	CASSYSDRGWVDTF	TGTGCCAGCAGTTACTCGGACAGGGGGTGGGTTGACACCTTC
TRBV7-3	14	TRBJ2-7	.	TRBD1	CASSSEGQGYEQYF	TGTGCCAGCAGCTCCGAGGGACAGGGCTACGAGCAGTACTTC
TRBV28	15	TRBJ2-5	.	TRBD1	CASSFPGQGFETQYF	TGTGCCAGCAGTTTCCCGGGACAGGGGTTCGAGACCCAGTACTTC
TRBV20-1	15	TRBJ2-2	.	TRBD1	CSARDKGQGPGELFF	TGCAGTGCTAGAGATAAAGGACAGGGTCCCGGGGAGCTGTTTTTT
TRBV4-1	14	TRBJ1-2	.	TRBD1	CASSQDAGGYGYIF	TGCGCCAGCAGCCAAGATGCAGGGGGCTATGGCTACATCTTC
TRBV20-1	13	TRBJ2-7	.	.	CSAADGGTYEQYF	TGCAGTGCTGCGGACGGAGGTACCTACGAGCAGTACTTC
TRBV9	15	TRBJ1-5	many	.	CASSYTDSWDQPQHF	TGTGCCAGCAGCTACACGGACAGCTGGGATCAGCCCCAGCATTTT
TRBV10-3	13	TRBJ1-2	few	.	CASSYSVNYGYTF	TGTGCCAGCAGTTACTCCGTGAACTATGGCTACACCTTC
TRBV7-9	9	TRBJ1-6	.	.	CASRLKGHF	TGTGCCAGCAGACTTAAAGGACACTTT
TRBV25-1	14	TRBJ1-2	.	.	CASSESVLGYGYTF	TGTGCCAGCAGTGAATCCGTCCTAGGCTATGGCTACACCTTC
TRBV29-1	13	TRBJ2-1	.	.	CSVDEPGGNIQFF	TGCAGCGTTGACGAACCCGGGGGAAACATTCAGTTCTTC
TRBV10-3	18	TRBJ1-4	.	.	CAISESTGLRGAFVGLFF	TGTGCCATCAGTGAGTCTACGGGTTTAAGGGGAGCATTTGTCGGACTGTTTTTT
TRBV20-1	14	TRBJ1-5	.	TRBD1	CSATRQGVPQPQHF	TGCAGTGCAACCCGACAGGGAGTCCCTCAGCCCCAGCATTTT
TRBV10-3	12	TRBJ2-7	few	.	CAISTEVYEQYF	TGTGCCATCAGTACAGAGGTTTACGAGCAGTACTTC
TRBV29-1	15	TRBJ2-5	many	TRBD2	CSVEMMAGGRETQYF	TGCAGCGTTGAGATGATGGCGGGGGGGCGAGAGACCCAGTACTTC
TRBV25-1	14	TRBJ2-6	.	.	CASSWGAGANVLTF	TGTGCCAGCAGTTGGGGCGCCGGGGCCAACGTCCTGACTTTC
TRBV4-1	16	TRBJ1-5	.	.	CASSQGWDSRAQPQHF	TGCGCCAGCAGCCAAGGGTGGGATAGTCGTGCTCAGCCCCAGCATTTT
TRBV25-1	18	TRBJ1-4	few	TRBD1	CASSPGARTGDLDEKLFF	TGTGCCAGCTCACCAGGGGCCCGGACAGGGGACTTGGATGAAAAACTGTTTTTT
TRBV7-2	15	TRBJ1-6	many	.	CASSLVGGKDSPLHF	TGTGCCAGCAGCTTAGTTGGGGGAAAGGATTCACCCCTCCACTTT
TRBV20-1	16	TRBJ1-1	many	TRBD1	CSAQTTGPPWDTEAFF	TGCAGTGCCCAAACGACAGGGCCCCCCTGGGACACTGAAGCTTTCTTT
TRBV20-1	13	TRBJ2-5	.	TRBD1	CSLGGQGPETQYF	TGCAGTTTAGGGGGACAGGGGCCGGAGACCCAGTACTTC